This TCR beta chain was retrieved from a study of Graves' ophthalmopathy and Graves' hyperthyroidism (dated by TCRdb to about 2018). Regarding the research as a whole: Hyperthyroidism was defined as stable when no progression to ophthalmopathy occurred within 18 months of follow-up. In total, some 130 blood samples were TCR-sequenced: 43 ophthalmopathy, over 70 hyperthyroidism and 17 hyperthyroidism-to-ophthalmopathy patients. The study used signatures of the TCR beta repertoire to tell Graves' ophthalmopathy apart from Graves' hyperthyroidism and to predict which patients would progress to ophthalmopathy. An independent validation cohort comprised under 20 hyperthyroidism patients and roughly 15 patients who later progressed from hyperthyroidism to ophthalmopathy. Following sample collection, hyperthyroidism patients were given methimazole at a starting dose of 30 mg daily, and ophthalmopathy patients were given high-dose intravenous methylprednisolone. To explore V-J signatures distinguishing ophthalmopathy from hyperthyroidism, a discovery set of roughly 98 patients (more than 40 ophthalmopathy, 57 stable hyperthyroidism) was enrolled. T-cell repertoires of thyroid tissue and blood were compared in several hyperthyroidism patients.

In this sample, this clonotype turned up many times. Its antigen is unknown. Base qualities are not provided; no much larger clone lies one nucleotide away. Sequences SGHVS (CDR1) and FQNEAQ (CDR2) are obtained from the germline V gene. The CDR3 holds 14 amino acids from the cysteine to the phenylalanine. CDR3 DNA only is kept here, 42 bases in frame from base 1. The V end loses 2 bases and the J end loses 0 bases, and a stretch of 7 bases separates them. For repertoire sequencing, the TCR beta CDR3 regions were amplified from RNA transcripts. The first round of RT-PCR was done with HTBI primers and the Qiagen OneStep RT-PCR kit, and was followed by a second round of multiplex PCR, then size selection and purification. Sequencing of the libraries was carried out on an Illumina HiSeq2000 in paired-end mode with 100 bp reads. Concerning the study's data processing: SOAPnuke was used to process the reads, throwing out any read that had adapters, had uncalled bases, had a mean Phred below 15, or lacked an exact constant-primer or identifier match. COPE v1.2.5 was used to merge the high-quality paired reads. Unique nucleotide sequences were defined as clonotypes and aligned to IMGT TRB V, D and J references using MiTCR v1.1. Only V-J combinations with frequency above 0.0001 were analysed, covering around 99% of repertoires. A TCR clonal expansion and chaos score per V-J combination was defined as the ratio of F50 clonal expansion to chaos observed in the TCRdist matrix. Features were reduced by Welch's t-statistics and random forest to around 14 V-J combinations, which fed a naive Bayes classifier. The Morisita-Horn index was used to measure how similar the thyroid and blood repertoires were. The public reads were quality trimmed at Q25 with fastp and then assembled into clones with MiXCR by TCRdb, keeping productive beta chains. One record per CDR3 amino acid sequence lists the most common genes and DNA. In this record, the V and J calls reflect TCRdb's handling and not the investigators' own analysis. This sample holds 1 million to 1.3 million distinct CDR3 sequences; less than 45% were observed only once. Together, the top ten hold 11% of the sample.

The paper as a whole reports these results and caveats: Sample size was not statistically predetermined, and group allocation was not concealed from the investigators. In validation, the model predicted ophthalmopathy progression with 55% to 71% sensitivity and around 72% specificity; approximately 12 predicted patients were CT-confirmed with GO in a median of about 6.2 months. Ophthalmopathy was separated from stable hyperthyroidism by the 13-signature model with just under 90% sensitivity and around 81% specificity in cross-validation and with 80%/75% in the test set. Most expanded thyroid clonotypes with frequency above 0.001 were also detected in blood, suggesting blood repertoires may reflect the thyroid immune response.

Hyperthyroidism patients were newly diagnosed, were aged 18 to 65 years, and had a disease duration under 2 months. Patients were excluded if they had other autoimmune diseases, uncontrolled infections, pregnancy or lactation. Diagnosis was based on clinical symptoms, serum thyroxine, TRAb, thyroid ultrasound and orbital computed tomography. Trizol reagent was used to extract the total RNA, and its quality was then checked on an Agilent 2100 Bioanalyzer. Specimen: peripheral blood or thyroid tissue (not recorded which). The receptor's source is an adult man with Graves' hyperthyroidism. Recombination joined TRBV7-8 with TRBJ1-1, with no reliable assignment of the D segment. CDR3 region: CASSLQYMNTEAFF. The sequenced DNA is TGTGCCAGCAGCTTACAGTACATGAACACTGAAGCTTTCTTT.